A single sample gave rise to the 29 T cell receptor beta chains below, sequenced in a study of shared clonotypes between healthy human individuals. The protocol was immunoSEQ multiplex PCR, while the TCRdb copy is restricted to in-frame clones and leaves out a portion. The table includes 400,000 to 600,000 clones, roughly 85% detected once. Material for sequencing was PBMCs. These TCRs come from a woman between 35 and 50 years old in good health. Some clones in this sample may be carry-over from other donors' samples.

In DNA form, the CDR3 reads TGTGCCAGCATCGGCGGTAACTATGGCTACACCTTC. It encodes CASIGGNYGYTF. This chain links TRBV28 with TRBJ1-2; D ambiguous. The germline V gene encodes CDR1 MDHEN and CDR2 SYDVKM. CDR3 length equals 12 residues. Trimming removed 7 bases from V and 1 base from J, with 7 bases in between.

This clone was counted a single time. The sample contains more than one DNA sequence encoding this CDR3. The rearrangement uses TRBV2 and TRBJ2-1, with TRBD1 as a possible D gene (6 bases). The CDR3 covers 14 residues. V was clipped by 2 bases and J by 4 bases, with 9 bases between them. Looked up from germline, CDR1 is SNHLY and CDR2 is FYNNEI. CDR3 protein: CASSEQGRYNEQFF. In DNA form, the CDR3 reads TGTGCCAGCAGTGAACAGGGGCGGTACAATGAGCAGTTCTTC. The full variable domain, its missing parts supplied by reference TRBV2 and TRBJ2-1, is EPEVTQTPSHQVTQMGQEVILRCVPISNHLYFYWYRQILGQKVEFLVSFYNNEISEKSEIFDDQFSVERPDGSNFTLKIRSTKLEDSAMYFCASSEQGRYNEQFFGPGTRLTVL.

The chain combines TRBV7-2 with TRBJ2-7; 7 bases align to TRBD2. The junction had 3 bases not matched to a gene; V was cut back by 2 bases and J by 2 bases. There are 14 residues in the CDR3. Germline V gene sequence: CDR1 SGHTA, CDR2 FQGNSA. The CDR3 region is CASSLTGLAYEQYF. CDR3 DNA sequence: TGTGCCAGCAGCTTAACAGGACTAGCCTACGAGCAGTACTTC.

The J gene is TRBJ2-7, the V gene TRBV28; 13 nucleotides match TRBD2. V was pared by 6 bases and J by 4 bases, with 6 bases of the junction left unmatched. The CDR3 contains 15 residues. Germline V CDR1 and CDR2: MDHEN, SYDVKM. The CDR3 DNA reads TGTGCCAGCAGCACCCGGACTAGCGGGAGATACGAGCAGTACTTC. Residues: CASSTRTSGRYEQYF.

The V and J genes are TRBV10-3 and TRBJ2-5, with D uncertain. CDR3 length: 11 residues. Germline V gene lookup returns CDR1 ENHRY and CDR2 SYGVKD. V lost 3 bases and J 3 bases, leaving 2 bases between the germline ends. The CDR3 here is CAISEEETQYF. CDR3 DNA sequence: TGTGCCATCAGTGAAGAAGAGACCCAGTACTTC.

The chain joins TRBV4-3 to TRBJ2-3; 9 bases align to TRBD1. CDR3 length: 16 residues. After removal of 0 bases from V and 1 base from J, the junction contained 2 bases not matched to a gene. CDR1 is LGHNA, CDR2 YSLEER, per germline. The CDR3 DNA reads TGCGCCAGCAGCCAAGAGGGACAGGGAGGCACAGATACGCAGTATTTT. Translating gives CASSQEGQGGTDTQYF.

The genes are TRBV11-2 and TRBJ2-5; the D gene is possibly TRBD2 (6 bases). The end of the DNA is better explained by TRBJ2-7, so the J call may be wrong. The CDR3 extends over 15 amino acids. Germline V gene sequence: CDR1 SGHAT, CDR2 FQNNGV. CDR3 region: CASSLDRWTTGEQYF. CDR3 DNA: TGTGCCAGCAGCTTAGATCGCTGGACTACGGGCGAGCAGTACTTC.

The chain carries TRBV6-5 and TRBJ2-5; D possibly corresponds to TRBD2 (6 bases). Trimming took 4 bases from V and 5 from J, leaving 14 bases between them. Germline CDR1 is MNHEY and CDR2 is SVGAGI. The CDR3 sequence is 14 residues long. CDR3 residues: CASSSPGDGETQYF. The CDR3 region has the DNA TGTGCCAGCAGTTCCCCGGGAGACGGGGAGACCCAGTACTTC.

This clone was counted a single time. J is TRBJ1-1 and V is TRBV7-2; tentative D call: TRBD1 (6 bases). V lost 1 base to trimming and J lost 1 base, with 13 bases between them. CDR1 and CDR2 from the germline V gene are SGHTA and FQGNSA. This CDR3 region has 16 residues. CDR3 loop: CASSLVGTRENTEAFF. The CDR3 region has the DNA TGTGCCAGCAGCTTAGTGGGGACACGAGAGAACACTGAAGCTTTCTTT. The full variable domain, its missing parts supplied by reference TRBV7-2 and TRBJ1-1, is GAGVSQSPSNKVTEKGKDVELRCDPISGHTALYWYRQSLGQGLEFLIYFQGNSAPDKSGLPSDRFSAERTGGSVSTLTIQRTQQEDSAVYLCASSLVGTRENTEAFFGQGTRLTVV.

The rearrangement links TRBV7-9 to TRBJ2-1; D not resolved. V lost 4 bases, J lost 4 bases, and 17 bases lay in between. The CDR3 is 16 residues long. Germline V gene sequence: CDR1 SEHNR, CDR2 FQNEAQ (reference sequence). CDR3 region: CASSSWVRVPYNEQFF. CDR3 in DNA: TGTGCCAGCAGCTCCTGGGTTCGTGTCCCTTACAATGAGCAGTTCTTC.

This chain joins TRBV4-2 and TRBJ2-7; TRBD2 matches 7 bases. The CDR3 has 17 residues. The trim removed 2 bases at V and 1 base at J, leaving 11 bases unmatched. Germline assignment: CDR1 LGHNA and CDR2 YNFKEQ. In nucleotides, the CDR3 is TGTGCCAGCAGCCAACCCCATAGTACGGGAGGATCCTACGAGCAGTACTTC. It translates to CASSQPHSTGGSYEQYF.

The table lists this clone with many counts. The rearrangement uses TRBV25-1 and TRBJ1-3; a possible D gene is TRBD1 (6 bases). CDR1 and CDR2 (germline): MGHDK, SYGVNS. V dropped 8 bases and J dropped 5 bases, with 22 bases sitting between them. The CDR3 is 16 amino acids. CDR3 DNA sequence: TGTGCCAGCGAAAAGGGGGGCGGGGCCCGGCGAAACACCATATATTTT. Its translation: CASEKGGGARRNTIYF.

This chain connects TRBV18 to TRBJ2-7; TRBD1 matches at 8 bases. The V segment lost 3 bases and the J segment 2 bases; nucleotides outside the gene matches: 6. The CDR3 has 15 residues. Germline V gene data show CDR1 as KGHSH and CDR2 as LQKENI. The DNA for the CDR3 is TGTGCCAGCTCACCCGGACAGGGTGACCCCTACGAGCAGTACTTC. Translated: CASSPGQGDPYEQYF.

The V gene is TRBV18, the J gene TRBJ1-1; D is unclear. Germline V CDR1 and CDR2: KGHSH, LQKENI. The CDR3 extends over 15 amino acids. V was pared by 1 base and J by 1 base, with 10 bases between. Written as DNA, the CDR3 is TGTGCCAGCTCACCACTGGGGATAGCGAACACTGAAGCTTTCTTT. Protein sequence: CASSPLGIANTEAFF.

The chain has TRBV29-1 and TRBJ2-7, with 7 bases aligning to TRBD1. This CDR3 is built from 13 residues. Germline CDR1 SQVTM, CDR2 ANQGSEA. V gave up 6 bases and J gave up 5 bases; unmatched junction bases: 10. This CDR3 is CSVQTGMKDEQYF. The CDR3 nucleotides read TGCAGCGTACAGACAGGGATGAAGGACGAGCAGTACTTC.

V usage is TRBV11-2 and J usage is TRBJ2-5; 8 nucleotides agree with TRBD2. The CDR3 sequence is 13 residues long. V dropped 4 bases and J dropped 5; count of bases not matched to a gene: 3. Germline V gene sequence: CDR1 SGHAT, CDR2 FQNNGV. The CDR3 DNA reads TGTGCCAGCAGCTCGGGGGGGTGGGAGACCCAGTACTTC. Encoded protein: CASSSGGWETQYF. Full variable domain (rest looked up from reference TRBV11-2 and TRBJ2-5): EAGVAQSPRYKIIEKRQSVAFWCNPISGHATLYWYQQILGQGPKLLIQFQNNGVVDDSQLPKDRFSAERLKGVDSTLKIQPAKLEDSAVYLCASSSGGWETQYFGPGTRLLVL.

A note on this clone: A read error may explain this, as a much larger clone is one base away. The V call is TRBV5-6, the J call TRBJ2-7; TRBD1 agrees at 7 bases. Unmatched junction bases numbered 3, after V lost 4 bases and J lost 2 bases. CDR3 length: 13 amino acids. Germline CDR1 is SGHDT and CDR2 is YYEEEE. This chain's CDR3 is CASSRQGPYEQYF. The CDR3 DNA reads as TGTGCCAGCAGCCGACAGGGACCCTACGAGCAGTACTTC.

The count of this clone is one. This chain uses TRBV19 with TRBJ2-5, with TRBD1 matching 8 bases. V lost 5 bases, J lost 2 bases, and 1 base stayed unmatched. The CDR3 consists of 13 residues. The germline CDR1 and CDR2 sequences are LNHDA and SQIVND (reference sequence). CDR3 sequence (DNA): TGTGCCAGTAGTCACAGGGGGCAAGAGACCCAGTACTTC. Its translation: CASSHRGQETQYF.

The gene calls are TRBV7-2 and TRBJ2-5, with D perhaps given as TRBD1 or TRBD2 (5 bases each). V dropped 5 bases and J dropped 2 bases, with 12 bases sitting between them. Per germline, CDR1 SGHTA and CDR2 FQGNSA. This CDR3 is built from 14 residues. The CDR3 loop is CASSPNWGQETQYF. As DNA, the CDR3 is TGTGCCAGCAGCCCGAATTGGGGGCAAGAGACCCAGTACTTC. Looking up the rest from reference TRBV7-2 and TRBJ2-5 gives the full variable domain: GAGVSQSPSNKVTEKGKDVELRCDPISGHTALYWYRQSLGQGLEFLIYFQGNSAPDKSGLPSDRFSAERTGGSVSTLTIQRTQQEDSAVYLCASSPNWGQETQYFGPGTRLLVL.

The table lists this clone with many counts. The chain carries TRBV4-2 and TRBJ2-1; 10 bases are a match to TRBD2. The CDR3 sequence is 14 residues long. Germline V gene data show CDR1 as LGHNA and CDR2 as YNFKEQ. The V segment lost 7 bases and the J segment 5 bases; nucleotides outside the gene matches: 5. This CDR3 reads CASTPGLANNEQFF. CDR3 bases: TGTGCCAGCACGCCGGGACTAGCGAACAATGAGCAGTTCTTC.

The chain combines TRBV7-9 with TRBJ1-2; 7 bases agree with TRBD1. The V gene's germline CDR1 is SEHNR and CDR2 FQNEAQ (reference sequence). The CDR3 spans 14 residues. J was trimmed by 2 bases and V by 5 bases; bases with no gene match: 5. The CDR3 DNA sequence: TGTGCCAGCAGCATCACAGGGGACAACTATGGCTACACCTTC. Its protein product is CASSITGDNYGYTF.

This rearrangement joins TRBV2 to TRBJ1-2; D is unresolved. Germline loops: CDR1 SNHLY, CDR2 FYNNEI. The CDR3 covers 13 residues. V lost 4 bases and J 2 bases, leaving 8 bases between the germline ends. Here the CDR3 DNA reads TGTGCCAGCAGTGTGGACGGCAACTATGGCTACACCTTC. This encodes CASSVDGNYGYTF.

A remark on this clone: Other DNA sequences in the same sample also yield this CDR3. V usage is TRBV7-9 and J usage is TRBJ2-2; D is undetermined. Trimming shortened V by 2 bases and J by 5 bases, and 3 bases separated the two germline ends. CDR1 SEHNR and CDR2 FQNEAQ come from the germline V gene (reference sequence). This CDR3 has 12 residues. The CDR3 loop is CASSLTTGELFF. DNA of the CDR3: TGTGCCAGCAGCTTAACGACCGGGGAGCTGTTTTTT. The full variable domain, with the rest looked up from reference TRBV7-9 and TRBJ2-2, is DTGVSQNPRHKITKRGQNVTFRCDPISEHNRLYWYRQTLGQGPEFLTYFQNEAQLEKSRLLSDRFSAERPKGSFSTLEIQRTEQGDSAMYLCASSLTTGELFFGEGSRLTVL.

A note on this clone: Other DNA sequences in the sample encode the same CDR3. The chain combines TRBV30 with TRBJ2-7; D is perhaps TRBD1 (6 bases). CDR1 is GTSNPN and CDR2 is SVGIG in the germline V gene (reference sequence). The CDR3 consists of 13 residues. Trimming shortened V by 3 bases and J by 2 bases, and 11 bases separated the two germline ends. The CDR3 coding sequence is TGTGCCTGGAGCCGGGACAACCCCTACGAGCAGTACTTC. Amino acids: CAWSRDNPYEQYF. Filled out from reference TRBV30 and TRBJ2-7, the complete variable domain reads SQTIHQWPATLVQPVGSPLSLECTVEGTSNPNLYWYRQAAGRGLQLLFYSVGIGQISSEVPQNLSASRPQDRQFILSSKKLLLSDSGFYLCAWSRDNPYEQYFGPGTRLTVT.

About this clone: The junction departs from germline at one end; a sequencing error may be responsible. This chain connects TRBV13 to TRBJ2-2; 12 bases fit TRBD1. Germline lookup yields CDR1 PRHDT and CDR2 FYEKMQ (reference sequence). The CDR3 extends over 17 amino acids. For the CDR3, the DNA is TGTGCCAGCATCTTAAATAGGGGACAGGGGGCGCCAGGGGAGCTGTTTTTT. This codes for CASILNRGQGAPGELFF.

Points on this clone: Other DNA variants within this sample encode the same CDR3. J is TRBJ2-3 and V is TRBV9; tentative D call: TRBD2 (5 bases). CDR1 is SGDLS and CDR2 is YYNGEE in the germline V gene. This CDR3 spans 14 amino acids. V gave up 0 bases and J gave up 0 bases, with 5 bases separating them. DNA of the CDR3: TGTGCCAGCAGCGTAGCGGGGAGCACAGATACGCAGTATTTT. It codes for CASSVAGSTDTQYF.

The chain links TRBV28 to TRBJ2-1; tentatively, D is TRBD1 or TRBD2 (5 bases each). Germline V lookup: CDR1 MDHEN, CDR2 SYDVKM. The CDR3 length is 15 residues. Trimming shortened V by 6 bases and J by 8 bases, and 20 bases separated the two germline ends. The CDR3 spells CASRSGTAFFDEQFF. The CDR3 DNA reads TGTGCCAGCAGATCCGGGACCGCATTTTTTGATGAGCAGTTCTTC.

This clone was found a few times. The chain couples TRBV4-2 to TRBJ2-7; D remains ambiguous. The V end was cut by 4 bases, the J end by 1 base, with 11 bases between. The CDR3 loop spans 14 amino acids. Germline assignment: CDR1 LGHNA and CDR2 YNFKEQ. CDR3 sequence: CASSLGDRSYEQYF. For the CDR3, the DNA is TGTGCCAGCAGCCTAGGCGACCGGTCCTACGAGCAGTACTTC.

The chain couples TRBV6-5 to TRBJ2-1; 7 nucleotides match TRBD2. This CDR3 region has 13 residues. J lost 7 bases, V lost 6 bases, and 6 bases had no gene match. Germline V gene lookup returns CDR1 MNHEY and CDR2 SVGAGI. CDR3 bases: TGTGCCAGCAGCCGCGGGGGAAGAAATGAGCAGTTCTTC. This encodes CASSRGGRNEQFF.